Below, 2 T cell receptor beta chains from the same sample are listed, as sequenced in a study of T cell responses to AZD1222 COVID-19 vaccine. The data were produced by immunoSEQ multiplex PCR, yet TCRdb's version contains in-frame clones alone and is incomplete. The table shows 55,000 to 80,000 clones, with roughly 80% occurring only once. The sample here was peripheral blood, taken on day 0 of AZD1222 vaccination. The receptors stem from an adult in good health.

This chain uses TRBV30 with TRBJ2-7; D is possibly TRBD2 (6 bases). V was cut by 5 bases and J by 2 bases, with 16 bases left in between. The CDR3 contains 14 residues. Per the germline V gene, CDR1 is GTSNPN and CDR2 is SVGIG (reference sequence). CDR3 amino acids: CAWGSGTAAYEQYF. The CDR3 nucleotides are TGTGCCTGGGGATCCGGGACTGCAGCCTACGAGCAGTACTTC.

CDR3 amino acids: CAISDGQGKLDSGTEAFF. The CDR3 DNA follows: TGTGCCATCAGTGACGGACAGGGGAAGTTAGATTCAGGCACTGAAGCTTTCTTT. The chain has TRBV10-3 and TRBJ1-1; 9 bases align to TRBD1. Germline CDR1 is ENHRY and CDR2 is SYGVKD. CDR3 length: 18 residues. V gave up 3 bases and J gave up 4 bases; unmatched junction bases: 15.